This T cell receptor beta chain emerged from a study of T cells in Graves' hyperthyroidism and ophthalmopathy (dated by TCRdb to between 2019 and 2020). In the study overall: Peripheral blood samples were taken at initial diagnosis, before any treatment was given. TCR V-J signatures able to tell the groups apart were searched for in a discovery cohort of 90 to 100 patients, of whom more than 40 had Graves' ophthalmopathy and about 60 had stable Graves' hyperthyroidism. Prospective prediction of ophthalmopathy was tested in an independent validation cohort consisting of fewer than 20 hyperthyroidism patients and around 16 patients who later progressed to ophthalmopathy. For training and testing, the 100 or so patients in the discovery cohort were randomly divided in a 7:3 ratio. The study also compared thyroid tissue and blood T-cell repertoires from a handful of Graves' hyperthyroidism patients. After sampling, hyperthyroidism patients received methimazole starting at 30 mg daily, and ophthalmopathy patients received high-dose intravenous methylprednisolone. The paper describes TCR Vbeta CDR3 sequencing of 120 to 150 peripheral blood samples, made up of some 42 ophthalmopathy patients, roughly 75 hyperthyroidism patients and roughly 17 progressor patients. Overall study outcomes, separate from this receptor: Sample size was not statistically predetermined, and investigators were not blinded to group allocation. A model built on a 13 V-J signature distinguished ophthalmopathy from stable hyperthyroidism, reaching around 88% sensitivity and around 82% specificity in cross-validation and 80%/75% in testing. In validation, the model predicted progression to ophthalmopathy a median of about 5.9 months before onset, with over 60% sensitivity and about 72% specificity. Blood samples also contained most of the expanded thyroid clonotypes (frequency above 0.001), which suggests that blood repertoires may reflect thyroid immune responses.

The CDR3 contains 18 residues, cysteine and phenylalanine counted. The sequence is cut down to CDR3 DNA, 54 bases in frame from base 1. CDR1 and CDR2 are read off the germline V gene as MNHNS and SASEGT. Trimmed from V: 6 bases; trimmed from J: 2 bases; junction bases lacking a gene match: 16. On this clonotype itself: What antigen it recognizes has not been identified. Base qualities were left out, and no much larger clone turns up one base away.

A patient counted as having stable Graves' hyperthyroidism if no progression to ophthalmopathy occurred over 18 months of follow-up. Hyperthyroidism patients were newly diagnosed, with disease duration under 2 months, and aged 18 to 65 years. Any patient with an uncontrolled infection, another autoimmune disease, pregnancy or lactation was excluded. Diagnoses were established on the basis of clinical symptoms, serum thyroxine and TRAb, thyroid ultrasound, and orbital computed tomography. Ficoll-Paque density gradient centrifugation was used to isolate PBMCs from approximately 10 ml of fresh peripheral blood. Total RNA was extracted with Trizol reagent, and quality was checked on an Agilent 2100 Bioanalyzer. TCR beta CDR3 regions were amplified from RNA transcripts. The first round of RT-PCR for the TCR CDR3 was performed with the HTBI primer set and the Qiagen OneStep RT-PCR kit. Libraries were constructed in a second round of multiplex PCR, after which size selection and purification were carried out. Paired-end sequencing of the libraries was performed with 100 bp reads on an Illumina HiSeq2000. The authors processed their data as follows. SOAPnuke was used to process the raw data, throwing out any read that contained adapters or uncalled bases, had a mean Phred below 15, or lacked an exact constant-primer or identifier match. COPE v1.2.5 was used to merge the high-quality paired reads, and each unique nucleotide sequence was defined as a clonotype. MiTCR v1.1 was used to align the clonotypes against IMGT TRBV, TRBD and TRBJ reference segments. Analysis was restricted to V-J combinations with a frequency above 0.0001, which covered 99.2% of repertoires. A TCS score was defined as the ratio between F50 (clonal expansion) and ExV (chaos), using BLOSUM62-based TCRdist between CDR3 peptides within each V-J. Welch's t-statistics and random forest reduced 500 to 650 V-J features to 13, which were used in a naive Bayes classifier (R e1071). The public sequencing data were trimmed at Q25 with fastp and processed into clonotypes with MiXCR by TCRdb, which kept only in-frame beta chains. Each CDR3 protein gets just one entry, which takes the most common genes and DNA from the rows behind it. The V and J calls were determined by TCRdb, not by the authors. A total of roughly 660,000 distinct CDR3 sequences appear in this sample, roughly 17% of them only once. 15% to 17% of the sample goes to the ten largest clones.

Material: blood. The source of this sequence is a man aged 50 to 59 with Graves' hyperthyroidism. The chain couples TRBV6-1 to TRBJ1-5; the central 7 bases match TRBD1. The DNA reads TGTGCCAGCAGGACCGAAGGGGTTTTCAGGGGGGGCAATCAGCCCCAGCATTTT. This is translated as CASRTEGVFRGGNQPQHF.